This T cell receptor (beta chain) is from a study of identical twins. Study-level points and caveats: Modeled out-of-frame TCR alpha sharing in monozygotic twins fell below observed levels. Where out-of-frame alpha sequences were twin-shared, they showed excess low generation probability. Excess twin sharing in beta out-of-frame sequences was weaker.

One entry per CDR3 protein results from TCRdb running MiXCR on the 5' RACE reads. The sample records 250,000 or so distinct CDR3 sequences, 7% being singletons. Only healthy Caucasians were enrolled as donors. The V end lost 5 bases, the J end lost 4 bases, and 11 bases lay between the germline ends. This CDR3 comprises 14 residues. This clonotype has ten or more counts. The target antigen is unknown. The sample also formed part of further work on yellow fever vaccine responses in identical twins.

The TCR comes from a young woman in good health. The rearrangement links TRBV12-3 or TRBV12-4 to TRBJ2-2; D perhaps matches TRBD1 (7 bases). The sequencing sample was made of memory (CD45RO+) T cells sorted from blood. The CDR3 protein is CASSGQGGTGELFF. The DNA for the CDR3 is TGTGCCAGCAGTGGCCAGGGGGGCACCGGGGAGCTGTTTTTT.